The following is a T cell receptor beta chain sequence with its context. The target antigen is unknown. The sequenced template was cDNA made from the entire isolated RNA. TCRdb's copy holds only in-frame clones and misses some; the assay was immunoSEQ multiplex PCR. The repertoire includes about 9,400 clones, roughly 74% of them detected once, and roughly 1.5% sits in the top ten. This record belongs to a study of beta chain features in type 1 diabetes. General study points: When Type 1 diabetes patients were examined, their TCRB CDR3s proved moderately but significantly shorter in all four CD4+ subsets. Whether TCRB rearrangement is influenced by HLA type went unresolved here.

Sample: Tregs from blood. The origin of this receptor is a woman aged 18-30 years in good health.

As DNA, the CDR3 is TGTGCCTGGACTAGCGGCCTCGAGCAGTACTTC. Amino acid sequence: CAWTSGLEQYF. V usage is TRBV30 and J usage is TRBJ2-7, with 7 bases fitting TRBD2. Germline V gene lookup returns CDR1 GTSNPN and CDR2 SVGIG (reference sequence). J lost 6 bases, V lost 4 bases, and 3 bases had no gene match. The length of the CDR3 is 11 residues.